One and the same sample provided the 30 T cell receptor beta chains below, sequenced in a study of blood T cell repertoires in COVID-19. Measured with immunoSEQ multiplex PCR; TCRdb has only the in-frame clones, and not every one. This sample yields 490,000 or so clones, of which about 85% are seen a single time; approximately 8.3% belongs to the top ten. The specimen sequenced was PBMCs or T cells enriched from blood (not recorded which). The origin of the receptors is a woman aged 60 to 75 who had recovered from COVID-19.

V usage is TRBV24-1 and J usage is TRBJ1-5; D uncertain. The V and J ends lost 5 bases and 2 bases respectively, with 9 bases between them. Germline V gene lookup returns CDR1 KGHDR and CDR2 SFDVKD. The CDR3 runs to 14 residues. The CDR3 loop reads CATSGPGGNQPQHF. The DNA for the CDR3 is TGTGCCACCAGTGGTCCGGGAGGCAATCAGCCCCAGCATTTT.

This chain uses TRBV5-1 with TRBJ2-3; possibly TRBD2 for D (6 bases). The CDR3 covers 14 residues. The germline V gene encodes CDR1 SGHRS and CDR2 YFSETQ. Deletions cut 0 bases from V and 6 bases from J, with 11 bases between. CDR3 in amino acids: CASSLEWTTDTQYF. As DNA, the CDR3 is TGCGCCAGCAGCTTGGAGTGGACTACCGATACGCAGTATTTT.

The rearrangement uses TRBV6-5 and TRBJ2-2; possible D gene TRBD2, 6 bases. The CDR3 has 16 amino acids. The germline gives CDR1 MNHEY, CDR2 SVGAGI. Trimming took off 2 bases at V and 2 bases at J, with 12 bases between the two ends. DNA of the CDR3: TGTGCCAGCAGTTACGGCCGGGGGTCAAACACCGGGGAGCTGTTTTTT. It encodes CASSYGRGSNTGELFF.

The chain is built from TRBV27 and TRBJ2-5, with a possible D match to TRBD2 (6 bases). This CDR3 contains 13 residues. V lost 2 bases, J lost 5 bases, and 9 bases lay in between. Germline V lookup: CDR1 MNHEY, CDR2 SMNVEV (reference sequence). The CDR3 sequence is CASSLLAWETQYF. CDR3 coding DNA: TGTGCCAGCAGTTTACTAGCGTGGGAGACCCAGTACTTC.

V is TRBV5-5 and J is TRBJ2-7, with 7 bases lining up with TRBD1. The CDR3 extends over 15 amino acids. V lost 4 bases, J lost 5 bases, and 12 bases stayed unmatched. Germline V gene data show CDR1 as SGHKS and CDR2 as YYEKEE (reference sequence). The CDR3 loop is CASSNRGPLTHEQYF. The CDR3 DNA sequence: TGTGCCAGCAGCAACAGGGGACCGCTTACCCACGAGCAGTACTTC.

V usage is TRBV27 and J usage is TRBJ2-7; 7 bases are a match to TRBD1. The CDR3 consists of 15 residues. CDR1 is MNHEY and CDR2 is SMNVEV in the germline V gene (reference sequence). The V gene end was trimmed by 3 bases and the J gene end by 2 bases; junction bases not matched to a gene: 7. CDR3 sequence (DNA): TGTGCCAGCAGTTTCTACAGGGGCACGACCTACGAGCAGTACTTC. Translation: CASSFYRGTTYEQYF.

J is TRBJ2-3 and V is TRBV24-1; TRBD1 agrees at 10 bases. The germline V gene has CDR1 KGHDR and CDR2 SFDVKD. V shed 3 bases and J 5 bases; nucleotides not matched to a gene: 7. The length of the CDR3 is 16 residues. CDR3 protein: CATSDRTGGHGDTQYF. As DNA, the CDR3 is TGTGCCACCAGTGATAGGACAGGGGGGCATGGAGATACGCAGTATTTT.

V and J are TRBV5-5 and TRBJ1-1, with 11 bases identical to TRBD1. The length of the CDR3 is 14 residues. Germline V gene data show CDR1 as SGHKS and CDR2 as YYEKEE (reference sequence). Germline trimming cut 3 bases from V and 5 bases from J; bases unmatched to any gene: 3. CDR3 region: CASSWGQGGTEAFF. Here the CDR3 DNA reads TGTGCCAGCAGCTGGGGACAGGGGGGAACTGAAGCTTTCTTT.

The V call is TRBV15, the J call TRBJ2-7; tentative D call: TRBD1 (6 bases). The CDR3 covers 12 residues. Germline V CDR1 and CDR2: LNHNV, YYDKDF (reference sequence). The CDR3 sequence: CATSSRDTLKRV. The CDR3 coding sequence is TGTGCCACCAGCAGCCGGGACACCCTTAAGAGAGTC.

The chain employs TRBV2 and TRBJ1-3; D is possibly TRBD1 (5 bases). The V and J ends lost 7 bases and 1 base respectively, with 11 bases between them. Germline V CDR1 and CDR2: SNHLY, FYNNEI. The CDR3 is made up of 14 amino acids. This CDR3 is CASKAGISGNTIYF. The CDR3 nucleotides are TGTGCCAGCAAGGCAGGGATTTCTGGAAACACCATATATTTT.

This sequence joins TRBV19 and TRBJ1-4, with a tentative D call TRBD1 (5 bases). The CDR3 extends over 15 amino acids. Germline values: CDR1 LNHDA, CDR2 SQIVND (reference sequence). Trimming shortened V by 3 bases and J by 5 bases, and 13 bases separated the two germline ends. The CDR3 sequence is CASSMEGLLNEKLFF. CDR3 sequence (DNA): TGTGCCAGTAGTATGGAGGGGTTACTGAATGAAAAACTGTTTTTT. The complete variable domain, with remaining parts taken from reference TRBV19 and TRBJ1-4, reads DGGITQSPKYLFRKEGQNVTLSCEQNLNHDAMYWYRQDPGQGLRLIYYSQIVNDFQKGDIAEGYSVSREKKESFPLTVTSAQKNPTAFYLCASSMEGLLNEKLFFGSGTQLSVL.

This clone was counted once. The chain combines TRBV7-6 with TRBJ2-7; maybe TRBD1 (5 bases). The CDR3 is 13 amino acids. Trimming pared 1 base from V and 3 bases from J, leaving 7 bases between. Germline assignment: CDR1 SGHVS and CDR2 FNYEAQ. Here the CDR3 reads CASSLGDSYEQYV. CDR3 sequence (DNA): TGTGCCAGCAGCTTAGGTGACAGCTACGAGCAGTACGTC.

V is TRBV28 and J is TRBJ1-2, with D perhaps TRBD1 (6 bases). V shed 2 bases and J shed 10 bases, with 14 bases lying between them. This CDR3 comprises 13 residues. In germline, CDR1 is MDHEN, CDR2 SYDVKM. The CDR3: CASSLNAGVTYTF. CDR3 DNA: TGTGCCAGCAGTTTAAACGCAGGGGTTACCTACACCTTC.

The rearrangement links TRBV11-2 to TRBJ2-5; TRBD1 agrees at 10 bases. Germline-derived CDR1 and CDR2 are SGHAT and FQNNGV. V lost 4 bases, J lost 5 bases, and 13 bases stayed unmatched. This CDR3 is 17 amino acids long. The CDR3 DNA follows: TGTGCCAGCAGCTCCTGGGCCGGGACAGGGGCGTCGGAGACCCAGTACTTC. Its translation: CASSSWAGTGASETQYF. Full variable domain (outside the CDR3, taken from reference TRBV11-2 and TRBJ2-5): EAGVAQSPRYKIIEKRQSVAFWCNPISGHATLYWYQQILGQGPKLLIQFQNNGVVDDSQLPKDRFSAERLKGVDSTLKIQPAKLEDSAVYLCASSSWAGTGASETQYFGPGTRLLVL.

The rearrangement links TRBV4-1 to TRBJ1-1, with D uncertain. This CDR3 has 14 amino acids. The V end was cut by 1 base, the J end by 0 bases, with 6 bases between. The germline V gene has CDR1 MGHRA and CDR2 YSYEKL. CDR3 in amino acids: CASSQANMNTEAFF. The CDR3 region has the DNA TGCGCCAGCAGCCAAGCCAACATGAACACTGAAGCTTTCTTT.

V and J are TRBV27 and TRBJ1-1, with D unclear. Per germline, CDR1 MNHEY and CDR2 SMNVEV (reference sequence). The length of the CDR3 is 13 residues. The V gene lost 4 bases and the J gene lost 3 bases, with 9 bases spanning the gap. CDR3 sequence (DNA): TGTGCCAGCAGTTATCGGTCGGACACTGAAGCTTTCTTT. As protein: CASSYRSDTEAFF.

This clone was detected a few times. The chain couples TRBV10-3 to TRBJ1-1; maybe TRBD1 (6 bases). The CDR3 spans 12 residues. CDR1 is ENHRY and CDR2 is SYGVKD in the germline V gene. V lost 6 bases to trimming and J lost 11 bases, with 16 bases between them. The CDR3 loop is CAIRDSSGGAFF. CDR3 coding DNA: TGTGCCATCAGGGACAGTTCGGGGGGGGCTTTCTTT.

The rearrangement joins TRBV5-4 to TRBJ2-2, with D perhaps matching TRBD2 (6 bases). This CDR3 has 15 amino acids. The V and J ends lost 6 bases and 2 bases respectively, with 14 bases between them. The germline gives CDR1 SGHNT, CDR2 YYREEE (reference sequence). The CDR3 reads CASKMGGSNTGELFF. CDR3 nucleotides: TGTGCCAGCAAAATGGGAGGTTCTAACACCGGGGAGCTGTTTTTT.

The chain recombines TRBV5-1 with TRBJ2-6; TRBD2 is a possible D gene (6 bases). The CDR3 is 15 amino acids. V gave up 4 bases and J gave up 2 bases, with 10 bases separating them. The germline CDR1 and CDR2 sequences are SGHRS and YFSETQ. The CDR3 protein is CASSTGLTGANVLTF. CDR3 DNA: TGCGCCAGCAGCACAGGACTAACTGGGGCCAACGTCCTGACTTTC.

DNA for the CDR3: TGTGCCAGCAGGTACCTAGCGGGGGGTTACAATGAGCAGTTCTTC. This translates into CASRYLAGGYNEQFF. The chain carries TRBV7-8 and TRBJ2-1; TRBD2 aligns across 11 bases. J was trimmed by 4 bases and V by 6 bases; bases with no gene match: 5. The CDR3 contains 15 residues. CDR1 and CDR2 from the germline V gene are SGHVS and FQNEAQ.

The J gene is TRBJ1-2, the V gene TRBV28; 8 nucleotides align to TRBD1. Looked up from germline, CDR1 is MDHEN and CDR2 is SYDVKM. V lost 1 base and J lost 6; bases outside the gene matches: 4. This CDR3 region has 14 residues. The CDR3 sequence: CASSLSLTGDGYTF. In DNA form, the CDR3 reads TGTGCCAGCAGTTTATCGCTGACAGGGGATGGCTACACCTTC.

The J gene is TRBJ1-2, the V gene TRBV5-4, with D uncertain. The CDR3 contains 15 residues. The germline V gene has CDR1 SGHNT and CDR2 YYREEE (reference sequence). The germline V and J ends were trimmed by 0 bases and 4 bases, with 13 bases remaining between them. CDR3: CASSLDEGFGYGYTF. In nucleotides, the CDR3 is TGTGCCAGCAGCTTGGATGAGGGATTCGGCTATGGCTACACCTTC. The entire variable domain, with the rest obtained from reference TRBV5-4 and TRBJ1-2, is as follows: ETGVTQSPTHLIKTRGQQVTLRCSSQSGHNTVSWYQQALGQGPQFIFQYYREEENGRGNFPPRFSGLQFPNYSSELNVNALELDDSALYLCASSLDEGFGYGYTFGSGTRLTVV.

The chain combines TRBV2 with TRBJ2-1; maybe TRBD1 (5 bases). The CDR3 is 14 residues long. Germline lookup yields CDR1 SNHLY and CDR2 FYNNEI. Trimming stripped 6 bases from V and 9 bases from J, with 18 bases between. The CDR3 DNA is TGTGCCAGCAGCGCCCTTTTGATAGGGGCTGAGCAGTTCTTC. Its translation: CASSALLIGAEQFF.

This chain uses TRBV7-9 with TRBJ1-4; TRBD1 aligns across 9 bases. In germline, CDR1 is SEHNR, CDR2 FQNEAQ (reference sequence). The ends lost 5 bases at V and 5 bases at J; junction bases unmatched: 9. This CDR3 spans 16 amino acids. The CDR3, as DNA: TGTGCCAGCAGCCCCCGGGGTGACAGGGGGAATGAAAAACTGTTTTTT. It codes for CASSPRGDRGNEKLFF.

The CDR3 region has the DNA TGTGCCAGCTCACCACGCAGGGAAGCTGGAAACACCATATATTTT. Protein product: CASSPRREAGNTIYF. The rearrangement uses TRBV18 and TRBJ1-3; D is possibly TRBD1 (5 bases). The CDR3 is 15 residues long. The V and J ends lost 1 base and 2 bases respectively, with 9 bases between them. Germline V lookup: CDR1 KGHSH, CDR2 LQKENI.

The gene calls are TRBV13 and TRBJ2-1; 9 bases map to TRBD2. This CDR3 has 15 amino acids. Germline values: CDR1 PRHDT, CDR2 FYEKMQ (reference sequence). The V and J ends lost 6 bases and 10 bases, in that order; junction bases with no gene match: 13. CDR3 DNA: TGTGCCAGCAGTTCACCATCTAGCGGGGCGTTGGAGCAGTTCTTC. Residues: CASSSPSSGALEQFF.

The V call is TRBV28, the J call TRBJ2-3; no reliable D call. There are 13 residues in the CDR3. Germline assignment: CDR1 MDHEN and CDR2 SYDVKM. V lost 7 bases and J lost 2, with 10 bases in between. This CDR3 is CASMSQTTDTQYF. The CDR3 nucleotides read TGTGCCAGCATGAGTCAAACCACAGATACGCAGTATTTT.

For the CDR3, the DNA is TGTGCCAGCAATCAAGGGGGCACTAACTATGGCTACACCTTC. Protein product: CASNQGGTNYGYTF. The chain is built from TRBV2 and TRBJ1-2; TRBD1 aligns across 7 bases. The CDR3 length is 14 residues. V was clipped by 7 bases and J by 0 bases; unmatched bases: 5. CDR1 is SNHLY, CDR2 FYNNEI, per germline.

The rearrangement joins TRBV11-2 to TRBJ1-1; a weak D match, TRBD1 (5 bases). V lost 5 bases, J lost 6 bases, and 10 bases lay in between. Germline CDR1 SGHAT, CDR2 FQNNGV. This CDR3 region has 12 residues. The CDR3 DNA follows: TGTGCCAGCAGCCCGGACAAAGCTGAAGCTTTCTTT. Amino acid sequence: CASSPDKAEAFF.

J is TRBJ1-1 and V is TRBV28; 7 positions match TRBD1. Germline CDR1 MDHEN, CDR2 SYDVKM. After removal of 2 bases from V and 4 bases from J, the junction contained 10 bases not matched to a gene. This CDR3 comprises 16 residues. CDR3 DNA: TGTGCCAGCAGTTTAGCAGGGGGAGGAATCCCCACTGAAGCTTTCTTT. It encodes CASSLAGGGIPTEAFF.